Ten or more counts support the clone carrying this T cell receptor (beta chain). Antigen specificity is unknown. Samples came from axillary lymph nodes draining the breast cancer. The data derive from a study of breast tumors, draining lymph nodes, adjacent tissues. Notes on the study in general: Compared with lymph nodes, tumors were less diverse; compared with nontumor tissue, more. That most tumor T cells come from lymph nodes remained unproven.

TCRdb reprocessed the multiplex PCR reads with MiXCR, giving one entry per CDR3 protein. The table lists 190,000 or so distinct CDR3 sequences, roughly 29% of them singletons, with about 4.3% in the top ten. The V gene's germline CDR1 is MNHEY and CDR2 SMNVEV (reference sequence). Trimming shortened V by 6 bases and J by 8 bases, and 14 bases separated the two germline ends. The CDR3 has 14 amino acids. The chain joins TRBV27 to TRBJ1-6; D is ambiguous. This clonotype was sampled from a female donor with breast cancer. Some clones in this sample may be carry-over from other donors' samples. The sequenced sample was axillary lymph node tissue. CDR3 loop: CASRLGLRDSPLHF. CDR3 nucleotide sequence: TGTGCCAGCAGGTTAGGACTGCGGGATTCACCCCTCCACTTT.